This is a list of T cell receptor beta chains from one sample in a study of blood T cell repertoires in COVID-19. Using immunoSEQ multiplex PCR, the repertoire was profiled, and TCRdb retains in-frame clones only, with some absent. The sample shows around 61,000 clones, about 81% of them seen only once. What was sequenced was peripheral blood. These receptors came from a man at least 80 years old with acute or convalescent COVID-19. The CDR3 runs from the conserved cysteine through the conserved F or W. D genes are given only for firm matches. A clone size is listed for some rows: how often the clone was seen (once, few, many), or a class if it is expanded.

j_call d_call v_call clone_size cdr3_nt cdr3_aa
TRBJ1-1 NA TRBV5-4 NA TGTGCCAGCAGCAAAAACAGGGACACTGAAGCTTTCTTT CASSKNRDTEAFF
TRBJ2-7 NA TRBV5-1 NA TGCGCCAGCAGTGAAGTAGGCGGGATCGACGAGCAGTACTTC CASSEVGGIDEQYF
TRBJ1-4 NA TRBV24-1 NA TGTGCCACCAGTGATCCAACAGACACACTCCTGTTTTTT CATSDPTDTLLFF
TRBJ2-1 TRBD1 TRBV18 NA TGTGCCAGCTCAAAGGACAGGGGAAGCAATGAGCAGTTCTTC CASSKDRGSNEQFF
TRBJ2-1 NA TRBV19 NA TGTGCCAGTAGTTTCGCTAGCGACTCCTACAATGAGCAGTTCTTC CASSFASDSYNEQFF
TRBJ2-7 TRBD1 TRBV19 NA TGTGCCAGTAGTATCGGGACAGCCTACGAGCAGTACTTC CASSIGTAYEQYF
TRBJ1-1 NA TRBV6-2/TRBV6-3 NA TGTGCCAGCAGCCAGAGGAGGGGAGGGTACACTGAAGCTTTCTTT CASSQRRGGYTEAFF
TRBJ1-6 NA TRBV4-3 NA TGCGCCAGCAGCCAAGGACACCTTAATTCACCCCTCCACTTT CASSQGHLNSPLHF
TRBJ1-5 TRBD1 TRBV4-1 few TGCGCCAGCAGCCCCCCGGGACAGCGGGAGCCCCAGCATTTT CASSPPGQREPQHF
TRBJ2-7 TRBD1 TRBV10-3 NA TGTGCCATCAGGACTTCACGACAGGGGAATACCTACGAGCAGTACTTC CAIRTSRQGNTYEQYF
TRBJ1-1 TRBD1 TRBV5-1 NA TGCGCCAGCAGCTTTTCAGGGGGCCGGTCCACTGAAGCTTTCTTT CASSFSGGRSTEAFF
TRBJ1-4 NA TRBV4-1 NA TGCGCCAGCAGCCAAGAACGAGCAACTAATGAAAAACTGTTTTTT CASSQERATNEKLFF
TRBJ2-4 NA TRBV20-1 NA TGCAGTGCCGGCCCCGGGAACATTCAGTACTTC CSAGPGNIQYF
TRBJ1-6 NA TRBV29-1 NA TGCAGCGTTCGGAACAGGGATTCACCCCTCCACTTT CSVRNRDSPLHF
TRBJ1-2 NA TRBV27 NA TGTGCCAGCAGTTCCCCCGGCGGCTATGGCTACACCTTC CASSSPGGYGYTF
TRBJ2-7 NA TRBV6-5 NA TGTGCCAGCACGAGGTCCCACGAGCAGTACTTC CASTRSHEQYF
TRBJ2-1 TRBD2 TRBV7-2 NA TGTGCCAGCAGCGTGACTAGCGGCAGTTTAAATGAGCAGTTCTTC CASSVTSGSLNEQFF
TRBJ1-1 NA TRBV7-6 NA TGTGCCAGCAGACCACGGGGAGGGCGAGGAACTTTCTTT CASRPRGGRGTFF
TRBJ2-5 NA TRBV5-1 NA TGCGCCAGCAGCTTGGGGGTCCGGGACTTCCAAGAGACCCAGTACTTC CASSLGVRDFQETQYF
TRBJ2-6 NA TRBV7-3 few TGTGCCAGCAGCTTAAGTGGGCTGGGTGGGGCCAACGTCCTGACTTTC CASSLSGLGGANVLTF
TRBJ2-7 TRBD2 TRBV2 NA TGTGCCAGCAGCGGGAGGTACGAGCAGTACTTC CASSGRYEQYF
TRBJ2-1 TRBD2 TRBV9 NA TGTGCCAGCAGCGTAGAGGCGGGAGAGGCTAAGTTCTTC CASSVEAGEAKFF
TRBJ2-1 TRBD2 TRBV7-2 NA TGTGCCAGCAGCTTAGGGCCTTCGACTAGCGGCTACAATGAGCAGTTCTTC CASSLGPSTSGYNEQFF
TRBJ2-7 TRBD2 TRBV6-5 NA TGTGCCTGCGGACTAGCGCGATGGTACGAGCAGTACTTC CACGLARWYEQYF
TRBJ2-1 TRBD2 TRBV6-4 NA TGTGCCAGCAGGCCAGTACTAGCGGGGGGACCCTCCTACAATGAGCAGTTCTTC CASRPVLAGGPSYNEQFF
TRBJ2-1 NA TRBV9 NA TGTGCCAGCAGCCCAGACGGGGGAAGGGTCAATGAGCAGTTCTTC CASSPDGGRVNEQFF
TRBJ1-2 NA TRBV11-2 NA TGTGCCAGCAGCTTAGATCAAGCGACAGGTTCGTATGTCGATGGCTACACCTTC CASSLDQATGSYVDGYTF
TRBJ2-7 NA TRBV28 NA TGTGCCAGCGCAGGGCGAGGACATGGGTCCTACGAGCAGTACTTC CASAGRGHGSYEQYF
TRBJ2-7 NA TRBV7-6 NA TGTGCCAGCAGCCCAGGACTGGGCGAGGGCTCCTACGAGCAGTACTTC CASSPGLGEGSYEQYF
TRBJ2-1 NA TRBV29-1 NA TGCAGCGGTAGCGGTCCTGAGCAGTTCTTC CSGSGPEQFF
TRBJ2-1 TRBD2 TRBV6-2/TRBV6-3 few TGTGCCAGCAGTTTGGCCAAGGGACTAGCGGTTCTTTACAATGAGCAGTTCTTC CASSLAKGLAVLYNEQFF
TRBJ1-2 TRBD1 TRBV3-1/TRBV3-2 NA TGTGCCAGCAGGGCGACAGGGGAGGGCTACACCTTC CASRATGEGYTF
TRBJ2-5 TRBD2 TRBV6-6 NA TGTGCCAGCAGTTACCCGGGACTAGCGGGAGGAGAGACCCAGTACTTC CASSYPGLAGGETQYF
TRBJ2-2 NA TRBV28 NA TGTGCCAGCAGCCTCGGGTCCACCGGGGAGCTGTTTTTT CASSLGSTGELFF
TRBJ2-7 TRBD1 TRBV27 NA TGTGCCAGCTCATGGACAGGGAGCTCCTACGAGCAGTACTTC CASSWTGSSYEQYF
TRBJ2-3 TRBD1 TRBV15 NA TGTGCCACCAGCCGTGGGACAGGGAGCACAGATACGCAGTATTTT CATSRGTGSTDTQYF
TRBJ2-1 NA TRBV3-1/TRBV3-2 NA TGTGCCAGCAGCCAAGATAAGGGGCGAACCTACAATGAGCAGTTCTTC CASSQDKGRTYNEQFF
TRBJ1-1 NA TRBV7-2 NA TGTGCCAGCAGCTTAGCGGGCCATACCACTGAAGCTTTCTTT CASSLAGHTTEAFF
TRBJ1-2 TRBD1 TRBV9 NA TGTGCCAGCAGCGTAGTGGACAGGGGAGGCTATGGCTACACCTTC CASSVVDRGGYGYTF
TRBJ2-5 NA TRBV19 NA TGTGCCAGTAGTAATGGGGGCTCCCAAGAGACCCAGTACTTC CASSNGGSQETQYF
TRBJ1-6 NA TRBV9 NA TGTGCCAGCAGCGTAGAAGTCGTCGGGTCACCCCTCCACTTT CASSVEVVGSPLHF
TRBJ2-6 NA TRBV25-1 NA TGTGCCAGCAGTCCCCGACAGGTCTCTGGGGCCAACGTCCTGACTTTC CASSPRQVSGANVLTF
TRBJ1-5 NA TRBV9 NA TGTGCCAGCAGCGTAGGACAGGCGAGTCAGCCCCAGCATTTT CASSVGQASQPQHF
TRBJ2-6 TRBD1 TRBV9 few TGTGCCAGCAGCGGGAGGACAGGCTCTGGGGCCAACGTCCTGACTTTC CASSGRTGSGANVLTF
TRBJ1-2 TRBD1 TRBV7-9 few TGTGCCAGCAGCCCCGACAGGGATTATGGCTACACCTTC CASSPDRDYGYTF
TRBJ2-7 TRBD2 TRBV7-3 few TGTGCCAGCAGCTTAGCAGCGGGAACACACTACGAGCAGTACTTC CASSLAAGTHYEQYF
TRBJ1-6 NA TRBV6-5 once TGTGCCAGCAGTTACTCGGGACTCGCTATGGCCCCCCTCCACTTT CASSYSGLAMAPLHF
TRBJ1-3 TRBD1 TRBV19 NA TGTGCCAGTAGTGGAGGCAGGGGGCCTGGAAACACCATATATTTT CASSGGRGPGNTIYF
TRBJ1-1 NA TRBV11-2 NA TGTGCCAGCAGCTTTACAGGGTTGAACACTGAAGCTTTCTTT CASSFTGLNTEAFF
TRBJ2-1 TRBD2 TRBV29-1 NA TGCAGCACAGAAGCGGGGGGAGCCTACAATGAGCAGTTCTTC CSTEAGGAYNEQFF
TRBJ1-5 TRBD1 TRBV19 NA TGTGCCAGTAGTATAGCGATCGGGACAGGGTATCAGCCCCAGCATTTT CASSIAIGTGYQPQHF
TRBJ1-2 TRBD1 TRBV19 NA TGTGCCAGTACCGGACAGGCTCTTGGCTACACCTTC CASTGQALGYTF
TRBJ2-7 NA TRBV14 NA TGTGCCAGCAGCCCCTCGAGGGGGGGCGAGCAGTACTTC CASSPSRGGEQYF